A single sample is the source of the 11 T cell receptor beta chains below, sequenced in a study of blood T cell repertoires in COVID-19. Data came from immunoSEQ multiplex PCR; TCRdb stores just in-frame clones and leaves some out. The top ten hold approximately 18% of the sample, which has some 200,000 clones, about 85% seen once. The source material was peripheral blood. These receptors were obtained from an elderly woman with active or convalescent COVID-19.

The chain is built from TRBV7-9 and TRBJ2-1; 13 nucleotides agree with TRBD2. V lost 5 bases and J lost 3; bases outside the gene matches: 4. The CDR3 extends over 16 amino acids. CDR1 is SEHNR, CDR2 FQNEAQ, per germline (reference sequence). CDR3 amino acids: CASSPRLAGGYNEQFF. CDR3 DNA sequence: TGTGCCAGCAGCCCTCGACTAGCGGGGGGCTACAATGAGCAGTTCTTC.

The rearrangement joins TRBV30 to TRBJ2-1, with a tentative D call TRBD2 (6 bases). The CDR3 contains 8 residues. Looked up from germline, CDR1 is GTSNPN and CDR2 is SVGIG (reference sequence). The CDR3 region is CRGFEQFF. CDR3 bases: TGTCGGGGGTTTGAGCAGTTCTTC.

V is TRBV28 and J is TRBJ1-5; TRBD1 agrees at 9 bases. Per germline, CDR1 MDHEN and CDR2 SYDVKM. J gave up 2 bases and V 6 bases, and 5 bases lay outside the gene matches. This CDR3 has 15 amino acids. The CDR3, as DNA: TGTGCCAGCAGGTGGACAGGGGAGGGCAATCAGCCCCAGCATTTT. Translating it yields CASRWTGEGNQPQHF.

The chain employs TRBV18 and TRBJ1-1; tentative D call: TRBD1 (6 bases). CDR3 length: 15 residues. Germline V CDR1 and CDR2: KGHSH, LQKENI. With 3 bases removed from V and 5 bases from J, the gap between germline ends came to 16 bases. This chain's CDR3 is CASSPTLQGVTEAFF. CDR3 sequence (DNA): TGTGCCAGCTCACCTACGTTACAGGGAGTAACTGAAGCTTTCTTT.

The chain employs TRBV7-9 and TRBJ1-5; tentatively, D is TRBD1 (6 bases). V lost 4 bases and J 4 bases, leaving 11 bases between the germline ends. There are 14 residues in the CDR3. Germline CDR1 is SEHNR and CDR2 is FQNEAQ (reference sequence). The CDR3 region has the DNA TGTGCCAGCAGCTACCAGGGGACGAATCAGCCCCAGCATTTT. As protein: CASSYQGTNQPQHF.

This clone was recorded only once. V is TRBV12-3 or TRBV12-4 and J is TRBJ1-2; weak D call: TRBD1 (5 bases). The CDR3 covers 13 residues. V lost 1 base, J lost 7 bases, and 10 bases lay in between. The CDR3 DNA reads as TGTGCCAGCAGTTTAGGGGGGGTAGGTGGCTACACCTTC. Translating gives CASSLGGVGGYTF.

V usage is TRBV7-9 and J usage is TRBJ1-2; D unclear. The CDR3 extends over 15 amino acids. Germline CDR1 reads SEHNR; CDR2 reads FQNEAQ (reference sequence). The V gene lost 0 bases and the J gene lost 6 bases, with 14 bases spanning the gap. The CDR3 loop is CASSLAGNPANGYTF. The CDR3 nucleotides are TGTGCCAGCAGCTTAGCCGGGAACCCGGCCAATGGCTACACCTTC.

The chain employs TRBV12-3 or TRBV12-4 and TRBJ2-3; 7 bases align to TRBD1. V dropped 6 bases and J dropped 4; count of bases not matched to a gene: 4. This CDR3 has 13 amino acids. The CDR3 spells CASSQTGADTQYF. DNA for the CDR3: TGTGCCAGCAGCCAAACAGGGGCAGATACGCAGTATTTT.

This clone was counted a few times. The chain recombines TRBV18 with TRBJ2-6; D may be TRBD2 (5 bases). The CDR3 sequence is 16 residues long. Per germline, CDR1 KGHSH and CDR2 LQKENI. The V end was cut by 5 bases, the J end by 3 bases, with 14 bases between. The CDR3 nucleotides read TGTGCCAGCTCAACCTCAGAAGGGAGTGGGGCCAACGTCCTGACTTTC. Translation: CASSTSEGSGANVLTF.

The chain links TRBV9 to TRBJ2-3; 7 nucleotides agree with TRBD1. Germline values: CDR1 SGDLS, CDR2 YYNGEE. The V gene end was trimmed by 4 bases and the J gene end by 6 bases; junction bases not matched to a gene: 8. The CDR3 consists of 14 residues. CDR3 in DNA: TGTGCCAGCAGCCCTTGGACAGGTGGGGATACGCAGTATTTT. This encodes CASSPWTGGDTQYF.

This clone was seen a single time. CDR3 sequence (DNA): TGTGCCATCAGTGAAGGGACAGGGGGCAATGAGCAGTTCTTC. Its translation is CAISEGTGGNEQFF. The rearrangement uses TRBV10-3 and TRBJ2-1; 11 bases map to TRBD1. CDR3 size: 14 residues. J was trimmed by 6 bases and V by 3 bases; bases with no gene match: 1. In germline, CDR1 is ENHRY, CDR2 SYGVKD.